Sequencing of this T cell receptor (beta chain) was carried out in a study of T cells after yellow fever vaccination. Study at large: Those fractions that held only low numbers of cells were prepared using the SMART-Seq v4 Ultra Low Input RNA kit.

TCRdb passed the 5' RACE reads through MiXCR, listing each CDR3 protein once. The repertoire consists of roughly 140,000 distinct CDR3 sequences, with about 7.7% occurring once and the leading ten covering roughly 0.71%. V lost 7 bases to trimming and J lost 6 bases; unmatched junction nucleotides: 11. There are 14 residues in the CDR3. The germline gives CDR1 LNHDA, CDR2 SQIVND (reference sequence). This specimen was CD4+ T cells sorted from PBMCs, taken 5 days after the yellow fever booster vaccination. This TCR derives from a man between 25 and 39 years old who received the YFV17D yellow fever vaccine. J is TRBJ1-1 and V is TRBV19; 7 positions agree with TRBD1. Here the CDR3 reads CASKNQGVKAEAFF. DNA of the CDR3: TGTGCCAGTAAGAACCAGGGGGTCAAGGCTGAAGCTTTCTTT.